The table lists the clone carrying this TCR beta chain with a few counts. Preparation of the TCRbeta library involved a method that used unique molecular identifiers. Each CDR3 protein gets one entry after TCRdb re-called the PCR reads with MiXCR. In the table there are a few hundred thousand distinct CDR3 sequences, roughly 15% of which are singletons. This entry belongs to a study of T-cell reconstitution after alpha-beta-depleted transplantation in children. CDR1 is SGHRS and CDR2 is YFSETQ in the germline V gene. V lost 3 bases to trimming and J lost 8 bases; unmatched junction nucleotides: 5. This CDR3 has 13 amino acids.

This sequence was found in a human donor who donated a stem cell graft to a child with Fanconi anemia. Sequences were derived from PBMCs, sampled from the stem cell graft. The chain joins TRBV5-1 to TRBJ1-2; TRBD1 matches at 9 bases. This CDR3 is CASSSTTGGGYTF. CDR3 nucleotide sequence: TGCGCCAGCAGCTCCACTACAGGGGGCGGCTACACCTTC.